The 31 T cell receptor beta chains listed next were all sequenced from one sample in a study of OX40 agonist ivuxolimab in advanced cancers. The table came from immunoSEQ multiplex PCR; TCRdb's copy has only in-frame clones and leaves some out. The data contain around 95,000 clones, around 94% of them singletons. Here the sequenced sample was CD4+ or CD8+ T cells sorted from blood, taken in a trial of the OX40 agonist ivuxolimab. Source of these receptors: an adult with an advanced solid tumor such as melanoma, head and neck, liver or kidney cancer.

CDR3 DNA: TGTGCCAGTACCCGGGACAGGGGTTCTGGCTACACCTTC. Amino acids: CASTRDRGSGYTF. The chain is built from TRBV19 and TRBJ1-2; 10 bases are shared with TRBD1. The CDR3 has 13 amino acids. J lost 7 bases, V lost 7 bases, and 6 bases had no gene match. CDR1 is LNHDA, CDR2 SQIVND, per germline (reference sequence).

Turning to this clone: The same CDR3 arises from other DNA sequences in this sample as well. The rearrangement links TRBV7-2 to TRBJ1-2; the D gene is possibly TRBD1 (6 bases). Trimming removed 5 bases at V and 5 bases at J, with 30 bases between. This CDR3 region has 19 residues. Germline CDR1 SGHTA, CDR2 FQGNSA. In DNA, the CDR3 is TGTGCCAGCAGCGTAATAGGGTGGGGGGCCGCAAAGGGTGGATATGGCTACACCTTC. Its translation: CASSVIGWGAAKGGYGYTF.

The chain couples TRBV28 to TRBJ1-5; 7 bases match TRBD1. The V and J ends lost 6 bases and 6 bases, in that order; junction bases with no gene match: 14. The CDR3 has 16 residues. CDR1 and CDR2 (germline): MDHEN, SYDVKM. The CDR3 nucleotides are TGTGCCAGCAGCCGACCCCGAGGGGGCAACGGTCAGCCCCAGCATTTT. It codes for CASSRPRGGNGQPQHF.

The V and J genes are TRBV6-1 and TRBJ1-4; D is possibly TRBD1 (5 bases). Germline lookup yields CDR1 MNHNS and CDR2 SASEGT. Trimming shortened V by 4 bases and J by 8 bases, and 11 bases separated the two germline ends. CDR3 length equals 13 residues. The CDR3 coding sequence is TGTGCCAGCAGTGGCCGGGACGTCGAAAAACTGTTTTTT. Translating it yields CASSGRDVEKLFF.

For this clone: An end of the junction differs from the germline gene, which may be a read error. The chain links TRBV7-7 to TRBJ1-1; the D is unclear. There are 13 residues in the CDR3. From germline, CDR1 is SSHAT and CDR2 FNYEAQ (reference sequence). CDR3 amino acids: CASSLGQNTEAFF. CDR3 nucleotide sequence: TGTGCTAGCAGCTTAGGTCAGAACACTGAAGCTTTCTTT. Using reference TRBV7-7 and TRBJ1-1 for the parts outside the CDR3, the full variable domain is GAGVSQSPRYKVTKRGQDVTLRCDPISSHATLYWYQQALGQGPEFLTYFNYEAQPDKSGLPSDRFSAERPEGSISTLTIQRTEQRDSAMYRCASSLGQNTEAFFGQGTRLTVV.

In this sample, this clone turned up a few times. The chain is built from TRBV28 and TRBJ1-1, with D unclear. The V and J ends lost 8 bases and 3 bases respectively, with 10 bases between them. Germline V CDR1 and CDR2: MDHEN, SYDVKM. The CDR3 loop spans 12 amino acids. Written as DNA, the CDR3 is TGTGCCAGCGTCCCGGACCACACTGAAGCTTTCTTT. This codes for CASVPDHTEAFF.

The chain combines TRBV5-1 with TRBJ1-5, with D possibly matching TRBD1 (6 bases). CDR3 length: 13 residues. V lost 2 bases and J lost 6, with 9 bases in between. Germline CDR1 SGHRS, CDR2 YFSETQ. The CDR3 sequence: CASSLQGTQPQHF. Here the CDR3 DNA reads TGCGCCAGCAGCTTACAGGGCACTCAGCCCCAGCATTTT.

The chain uses TRBV7-3 and TRBJ1-2; D is undetermined. Per the germline V gene, CDR1 is SGHTA and CDR2 is FQGTGA. This CDR3 comprises 14 residues. Trimming cost V 2 bases and J 9 bases, with 16 bases left between them. CDR3 amino acids: CASSLGGQFTSYTF. CDR3 nucleotides: TGTGCCAGCAGCTTAGGCGGCCAGTTTACCAGCTACACCTTC.

The J gene is TRBJ1-2, the V gene TRBV29-1; 9 bases are a match to TRBD1. The CDR3 contains 16 residues. The junction had 9 bases not matched to a gene; V was cut back by 0 bases and J by 4 bases. In germline, CDR1 is SQVTM, CDR2 ANQGSEA. CDR3 protein: CSVEDPQGQGPYGYTF. The CDR3 coding sequence is TGCAGCGTTGAAGACCCCCAGGGACAGGGACCCTATGGCTACACCTTC.

V usage is TRBV5-1 and J usage is TRBJ2-1; D is possibly TRBD2 (5 bases). The V gene lost 2 bases and the J gene lost 2 bases, with 11 bases spanning the gap. Germline V gene sequence: CDR1 SGHRS, CDR2 YFSETQ. The CDR3 totals 15 residues. The DNA of the CDR3 is TGCGCCAGCAGCTTCCAGGTAGCGACCTACAATGAGCAGTTCTTC. Encoded protein: CASSFQVATYNEQFF.

This rearrangement joins TRBV6-5 to TRBJ1-3; D not resolved. This CDR3 is 15 amino acids long. The ends were cut back, 2 bases at V and 1 base at J, with 9 bases in the middle. Germline V lookup: CDR1 MNHEY, CDR2 SVGAGI. Here the CDR3 reads CASSYVAGSGNTIYF. CDR3 coding DNA: TGTGCCAGCAGTTACGTAGCAGGATCTGGAAACACCATATATTTT.

The chain couples TRBV6-5 to TRBJ1-2; TRBD1 aligns across 7 bases. Germline values: CDR1 MNHEY, CDR2 SVGAGI. CDR3 length: 13 residues. V shed 6 bases, J shed 8 bases, and the junction held 9 bases outside the gene matches. The CDR3 is CASSRTGLRGYTF. Written as DNA, the CDR3 is TGTGCCAGCAGCAGGACAGGTCTGAGGGGCTACACCTTC.

The V call is TRBV19, the J call TRBJ1-6; TRBD1 matches at 9 bases. In germline, CDR1 is LNHDA, CDR2 SQIVND (reference sequence). This CDR3 has 14 residues. J was trimmed by 8 bases and V by 2 bases; bases with no gene match: 1. CDR3 in amino acids: CASSITGGDSPLHF. CDR3 DNA: TGTGCCAGTAGTATAACAGGGGGCGATTCACCCCTCCACTTT.

The V and J genes are TRBV7-6 and TRBJ1-3; D is undetermined. Germline V gene lookup returns CDR1 SGHVS and CDR2 FNYEAQ. The germline V and J ends were trimmed by 1 base and 2 bases, with 3 bases remaining between them. The CDR3 sequence is 13 residues long. The CDR3 DNA reads as TGTGCCAGCAGCTTAGGGACTGGAAACACCATATATTTT. Its protein product is CASSLGTGNTIYF.

The V and J genes are TRBV2 and TRBJ2-2; tentative D call: TRBD1 (6 bases). Germline values: CDR1 SNHLY, CDR2 FYNNEI. V lost 2 bases to trimming and J lost 1 base, with 20 bases between them. The CDR3 extends over 19 amino acids. DNA of the CDR3: TGTGCCAGCAGTGAATATTGGGGGCTCTTAACGGAGAACACCGGGGAGCTGTTTTTT. Translating gives CASSEYWGLLTENTGELFF. Full variable domain (remainder filled in from reference TRBV2 and TRBJ2-2): EPEVTQTPSHQVTQMGQEVILRCVPISNHLYFYWYRQILGQKVEFLVSFYNNEISEKSEIFDDQFSVERPDGSNFTLKIRSTKLEDSAMYFCASSEYWGLLTENTGELFFGEGSRLTVL.

V and J are TRBV6-1 and TRBJ1-5, with 8 bases that match TRBD1. The CDR3 sequence is 14 residues long. J lost 6 bases, V lost 6 bases, and 7 bases had no gene match. CDR1 and CDR2 (germline): MNHNS, SASEGT. Here the CDR3 reads CASRRTGSFQPQHF. As DNA, the CDR3 is TGTGCCAGCAGACGGACAGGGTCTTTTCAGCCCCAGCATTTT.

The chain recombines TRBV6-1 with TRBJ2-4; 11 bases are a match to TRBD2. Germline V gene lookup returns CDR1 MNHNS and CDR2 SASEGT. Trimming at V came to 6 bases and at J to 7 bases, leaving 5 bases not matched to a gene. The CDR3 is made up of 14 amino acids. The CDR3: CASSPTSGSNIQYF. CDR3 bases: TGTGCCAGCAGCCCAACTAGCGGGAGTAACATTCAGTACTTC.

This clone was seen just once. The chain couples TRBV7-6 to TRBJ2-7; tentatively, D is TRBD2 (7 bases). V was cut by 5 bases and J by 0 bases, with 17 bases left in between. This CDR3 contains 16 residues. Germline CDR1 and CDR2: SGHVS and FNYEAQ. Here the CDR3 DNA reads TGTGCCAGCAGCGCCGGGGGGCAGCGCCCCTCCTACGAGCAGTACGTC. Amino acids: CASSAGGQRPSYEQYV.

CDR3 protein: CASSLDTGAAGANVLTF. CDR3 in DNA: TGCGCCAGCAGCTTGGATACGGGGGCTGCTGGGGCCAACGTCCTGACTTTC. The V and J genes are TRBV5-1 and TRBJ2-6; D tentatively reads TRBD1 or TRBD2 (6 bases each). This CDR3 has 17 residues. Germline-derived CDR1 and CDR2 are SGHRS and YFSETQ. Deletions cut 0 bases from V and 2 bases from J, with 12 bases between.

The chain joins TRBV5-4 to TRBJ2-1; 7 nucleotides align to TRBD2. V shed 0 bases and J 7 bases; nucleotides not matched to a gene: 7. The CDR3 extends over 15 amino acids. The germline gives CDR1 SGHNT, CDR2 YYREEE (reference sequence). The CDR3 DNA follows: TGTGCCAGCAGCTTGGTGGTTGGGGACTATAATGAGCAGTTCTTC. This sequence encodes CASSLVVGDYNEQFF.

The chain has TRBV30 and TRBJ2-1, with 9 positions matching TRBD2. CDR3 length: 15 residues. The V gene end was trimmed by 2 bases and the J gene end by 5 bases; junction bases not matched to a gene: 7. Germline V gene sequence: CDR1 GTSNPN, CDR2 SVGIG (reference sequence). Here the CDR3 reads CAWSRQVAGDNEQFF. The CDR3 bases are TGTGCCTGGAGTAGACAGGTAGCGGGGGACAATGAGCAGTTCTTC. The whole variable domain, remainder taken from reference TRBV30 and TRBJ2-1, is SQTIHQWPATLVQPVGSPLSLECTVEGTSNPNLYWYRQAAGRGLQLLFYSVGIGQISSEVPQNLSASRPQDRQFILSSKKLLLSDSGFYLCAWSRQVAGDNEQFFGPGTRLTVL.

The chain's CDR3 is CASRSQGDTEAFF. CDR3 nucleotide sequence: TGTGCCAGCAGGTCACAGGGGGACACTGAAGCTTTCTTT. The chain recombines TRBV28 with TRBJ1-1, with 8 bases that match TRBD1. This CDR3 is built from 13 residues. Per germline, CDR1 MDHEN and CDR2 SYDVKM. V shed 6 bases and J 3 bases; nucleotides not matched to a gene: 3.

The chain carries TRBV5-5 and TRBJ1-6, with unresolved D. The CDR3 consists of 15 residues. V was cut by 0 bases and J by 0 bases, with 4 bases left in between. Germline V gene lookup returns CDR1 SGHKS and CDR2 YYEKEE (reference sequence). In DNA form, the CDR3 reads TGTGCCAGCAGCTTGGGGGCCTCCTATAATTCACCCCTCCACTTT. This gives the protein CASSLGASYNSPLHF.

This chain joins TRBV7-3 and TRBJ2-3; no firm D call. Germline CDR1 SGHTA, CDR2 FQGTGA. Trimming stripped 5 bases from V and 7 bases from J, with 10 bases between. The CDR3 covers 12 residues. CDR3 sequence (DNA): TGTGCCAGCAGCCGCGGTGGGAATACGCAGTATTTT. Protein: CASSRGGNTQYF.

This clone occurred once. The chain is built from TRBV11-2 and TRBJ1-3; D not certain. The CDR3 covers 13 residues. CDR1 is SGHAT, CDR2 FQNNGV, per germline. Between the trimmed V and J ends, which lost 4 bases and 4 bases, there was a span of 8 bases. The CDR3 here is CASSSDGGNTIYF. The CDR3 DNA reads as TGTGCCAGCAGCTCAGACGGCGGAAACACCATATATTTT.

The chain couples TRBV7-3 to TRBJ2-1; maybe TRBD1 (6 bases). V lost 2 bases and J 2 bases, leaving 10 bases between the germline ends. The germline CDR1 and CDR2 sequences are SGHTA and FQGTGA. The CDR3 is 15 amino acids. This CDR3 is CASSLGQPTYNEQFF. The CDR3 nucleotides read TGTGCCAGCAGCTTAGGACAGCCGACCTACAATGAGCAGTTCTTC.

The CDR3 nucleotides are TGCGCCAGCTCCCCCGGGACTAGCGGGGATCAGACCCAGTACTTC. Protein product: CASSPGTSGDQTQYF. The chain links TRBV5-1 to TRBJ2-5; 13 bases map to TRBD2. V was pared by 7 bases and J by 6 bases, with 9 bases of the junction left unmatched. This CDR3 has 15 residues. Germline V gene sequence: CDR1 SGHRS, CDR2 YFSETQ.

The chain joins TRBV5-5 to TRBJ2-1; 8 bases agree with TRBD2. CDR3 length equals 15 residues. CDR1 SGHKS and CDR2 YYEKEE come from the germline V gene (reference sequence). V shed 0 bases and J 3 bases; nucleotides not matched to a gene: 2. In DNA form, the CDR3 reads TGTGCCAGCAGCTTGGGCACTAGCGGCTACAATGAGCAGTTCTTC. This encodes CASSLGTSGYNEQFF. Looking up the rest from reference TRBV5-5 and TRBJ2-1 gives the full variable domain: DAGVTQSPTHLIKTRGQQVTLRCSPISGHKSVSWYQQVLGQGPQFIFQYYEKEERGRGNFPDRFSARQFPNYSSELNVNALLLGDSALYLCASSLGTSGYNEQFFGPGTRLTVL.

The chain is built from TRBV7-2 and TRBJ2-1; 10 nucleotides match TRBD1. With 3 bases clipped from V and 3 bases from J, the junction kept 2 bases outside the gene matches. Germline CDR1 is SGHTA and CDR2 is FQGNSA. The CDR3 runs to 15 residues. In DNA, the CDR3 is TGTGCCAGCAGCTTGACAGGGGGCAGCTACAATGAGCAGTTCTTC. Its translation is CASSLTGGSYNEQFF. The complete variable domain, with remaining parts taken from reference TRBV7-2 and TRBJ2-1, reads GAGVSQSPSNKVTEKGKDVELRCDPISGHTALYWYRQSLGQGLEFLIYFQGNSAPDKSGLPSDRFSAERTGGSVSTLTIQRTQQEDSAVYLCASSLTGGSYNEQFFGPGTRLTVL.

V and J are TRBV9 and TRBJ2-2, with D unresolved. This CDR3 has 13 residues. The germline CDR1 and CDR2 sequences are SGDLS and YYNGEE. The ends were cut back, 0 bases at V and 6 bases at J, with 6 bases in the middle. The CDR3 DNA sequence: TGTGCCAGCAGCGTAGGGGTATCCGGGGAGCTGTTTTTT. Translation gives CASSVGVSGELFF. Using reference TRBV9 and TRBJ2-2 for the parts outside the CDR3, the full variable domain is DSGVTQTPKHLITATGQRVTLRCSPRSGDLSVYWYQQSLDQGLQFLIQYYNGEERAKGNILERFSAQQFPDLHSELNLSSLELGDSALYFCASSVGVSGELFFGEGSRLTVL.

The gene calls are TRBV6-5 and TRBJ2-2; a weak D match, TRBD2 (5 bases). In germline, CDR1 is MNHEY, CDR2 SVGAGI. The CDR3 loop spans 13 amino acids. V was shortened by 9 bases and J by 2 bases, with 10 bases between the two germline ends. The CDR3 DNA is TGTGCCAGTTGGACTTCAAACACCGGGGAGCTGTTTTTT. This sequence encodes CASWTSNTGELFF.